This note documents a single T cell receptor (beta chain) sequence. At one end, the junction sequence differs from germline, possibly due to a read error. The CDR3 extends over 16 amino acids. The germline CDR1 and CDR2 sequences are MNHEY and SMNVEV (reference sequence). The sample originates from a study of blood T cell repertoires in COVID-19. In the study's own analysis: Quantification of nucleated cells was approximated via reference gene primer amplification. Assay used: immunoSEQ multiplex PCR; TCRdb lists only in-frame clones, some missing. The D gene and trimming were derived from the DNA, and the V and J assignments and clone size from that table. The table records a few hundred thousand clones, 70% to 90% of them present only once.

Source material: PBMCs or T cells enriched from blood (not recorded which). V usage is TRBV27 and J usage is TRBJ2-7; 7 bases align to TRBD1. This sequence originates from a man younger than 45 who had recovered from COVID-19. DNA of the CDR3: TGTGCCAGCGGTTTAGCAGGACAGGAGTTCCCCTACGAGCAGTACTTC. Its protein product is CASGLAGQEFPYEQYF.